The 28 T cell receptor beta chains given below trace back to one sample, sequenced in a study of blood T cell repertoires in COVID-19. The protocol was immunoSEQ multiplex PCR, while the TCRdb copy is restricted to in-frame clones and leaves out a portion. Of 150,000 to 200,000 clones in the sample, more than 75% are singletons; the top ten hold about 4.5%. Sequenced material: peripheral blood. These receptors all stem from a human donor in a cohort sampled during active COVID-19.

The chain has TRBV13 and TRBJ1-2, with a possible D match to TRBD1 (6 bases). The CDR3 spans 14 residues. V lost 5 bases and J lost 6, with 16 bases in between. Germline assignment: CDR1 PRHDT and CDR2 FYEKMQ (reference sequence). The CDR3 loop is CASSERGGVDGYTF. DNA for the CDR3: TGTGCCAGCAGCGAAAGGGGGGGCGTCGATGGCTACACCTTC.

Points on this clone: The same CDR3 arises from other DNA sequences in this sample as well. V is TRBV7-2 and J is TRBJ2-5; D is ambiguous. This CDR3 comprises 13 residues. The germline V gene has CDR1 SGHTA and CDR2 FQGNSA. V lost 1 base to trimming and J lost 2 bases, with 5 bases between them. This chain's CDR3 is CASSLGQQETQYF. The CDR3 bases are TGTGCCAGCAGCTTAGGGCAGCAAGAGACCCAGTACTTC.

This chain connects TRBV30 to TRBJ1-3, with D tentatively TRBD1 (6 bases). Germline V lookup: CDR1 GTSNPN, CDR2 SVGIG (reference sequence). V was trimmed by 0 bases and J by 5 bases, leaving 14 bases between them. The CDR3 is made up of 15 amino acids. CDR3 sequence (DNA): TGTGCCTGGAGTGTAAGGACAGCCCTTAGAAACACCATATATTTT. It yields the protein CAWSVRTALRNTIYF.

The V gene is TRBV21-1, the J gene TRBJ2-5; the table's TRBD2 call for D was not verified on the DNA. TRBV21-1 is designated a pseudogene. The CDR3 covers 18 residues. The CDR3 nucleotides read TGTGCCAGCAGCGCAAGTGGGACTAGCGGACCATTCCAAGAGACCCAGTACTTC. Translating gives CASSASGTSGPFQETQYF.

This chain joins TRBV2 and TRBJ1-1; 9 nucleotides line up with TRBD1. Germline V gene lookup returns CDR1 SNHLY and CDR2 FYNNEI. The CDR3 covers 14 residues. Losses at the gene ends were 6 bases for V and 1 base for J; bases not matched to a gene: 3. DNA for the CDR3: TGTGCCAGCAGGCCGGGACAGGGGAACACTGAAGCTTTCTTT. This translates into CASRPGQGNTEAFF.

This chain links TRBV5-1 with TRBJ2-7; 7 nucleotides agree with TRBD2. The CDR3 consists of 18 residues. Unmatched junction bases numbered 15, after V lost 3 bases and J lost 0 bases. Looked up from germline, CDR1 is SGHRS and CDR2 is YFSETQ. The CDR3 region is CASSSYKISGQSSYEQYF. DNA of the CDR3: TGCGCCAGCAGCTCGTATAAAATTAGCGGGCAGAGCTCCTACGAGCAGTACTTC.

For the CDR3, the DNA is TGTGCCAGCAGAGCGGACAGAATCATGAACACTGAAGCTTTCTTT. Its protein product is CASRADRIMNTEAFF. The chain links TRBV27 to TRBJ1-1, with a weak D call TRBD1 (6 bases). This CDR3 contains 15 residues. Per germline, CDR1 MNHEY and CDR2 SMNVEV (reference sequence). V was pared by 6 bases and J by 0 bases, with 14 bases between.

This clone was found once. The chain joins TRBV9 to TRBJ1-5; D gene unclear. V was clipped by 1 base and J by 3 bases, with 11 bases between them. The CDR3 totals 15 residues. Germline CDR1 is SGDLS and CDR2 is YYNGEE. In DNA form, the CDR3 reads TGTGCCAGCAGCGTATCCCCGGGGTTCAATCAGCCCCAGCATTTT. Translation: CASSVSPGFNQPQHF.

In this sample, this clone turned up once. The chain carries TRBV30 and TRBJ1-5, with D tentatively TRBD1 (5 bases). Looked up from germline, CDR1 is GTSNPN and CDR2 is SVGIG (reference sequence). This CDR3 comprises 16 residues. With 5 bases removed from V and 7 bases from J, the gap between germline ends came to 24 bases. CDR3 nucleotides: TGTGCCTGGGGGAAACCTACAGGATTCGTCGCCCAGCCCCAGCATTTT. This sequence encodes CAWGKPTGFVAQPQHF.

The J gene is TRBJ1-5, the V gene TRBV28; 8 positions agree with TRBD1. V lost 10 bases to trimming and J lost 3 bases; unmatched junction nucleotides: 5. CDR3 size: 13 residues. CDR1 and CDR2 (germline): MDHEN, SYDVKM. Here the CDR3 reads CAIRGRNNQPQHF. In DNA form, the CDR3 reads TGTGCCATCAGGGGGCGCAACAATCAGCCCCAGCATTTT.

The chain has TRBV5-1 and TRBJ2-1; TRBD2 matches 10 bases. The CDR3 length is 16 residues. Germline-derived CDR1 and CDR2 are SGHRS and YFSETQ. With 0 bases clipped from V and 9 bases from J, the junction kept 9 bases outside the gene matches. Here the CDR3 DNA reads TGCGCCAGCAGCTTGGTTTCTCTAGCGGGAGTCAGTGAGCAGTTCTTC. Its translation is CASSLVSLAGVSEQFF.

The chain is built from TRBV4-1 and TRBJ2-2, with 8 bases that match TRBD2. V lost 0 bases, J lost 6 bases, and 6 bases stayed unmatched. CDR3 size: 16 residues. Germline CDR1 is MGHRA and CDR2 is YSYEKL. CDR3 DNA sequence: TGCGCCAGCAGCCAAGATTCGGGGGGGGCGTCCGGGGAGCTGTTTTTT. The encoded protein is CASSQDSGGASGELFF.

Only one count was recorded for this clone. The chain is built from TRBV19 and TRBJ1-2; no clear D gene. The V and J ends lost 8 bases and 3 bases respectively, with 19 bases between them. The CDR3 is 15 residues long. The germline V gene encodes CDR1 LNHDA and CDR2 SQIVND (reference sequence). CDR3 coding DNA: TGTGCCAGTCAGTTCGATCCCCTTCAGGACTATGGCTACACCTTC. Translating it yields CASQFDPLQDYGYTF.

This sequence joins TRBV10-3 and TRBJ2-7, with 7 positions matching TRBD1. V lost 2 bases, J lost 0 bases, and 4 bases stayed unmatched. The CDR3 runs to 15 residues. CDR1 is ENHRY, CDR2 SYGVKD, per germline. The CDR3 DNA sequence: TGTGCCATCAGTGAGAGGGCAGGGGGCTCCTACGAGCAGTACTTC. Its translation: CAISERAGGSYEQYF.

The rearrangement links TRBV25-1 to TRBJ2-2; D uncertain. Germline-derived CDR1 and CDR2 are MGHDK and SYGVNS. Trimming pared 2 bases from V and 7 bases from J, leaving 8 bases between. The CDR3 extends over 13 amino acids. The CDR3 sequence: CASSEPLDGELFF. The CDR3 DNA sequence: TGTGCCAGCAGTGAACCACTCGACGGGGAGCTGTTTTTT.

This sequence joins TRBV7-9 and TRBJ2-7, with 7 bases matching TRBD1. The trim removed 4 bases at V and 0 bases at J, leaving 6 bases unmatched. Germline V gene lookup returns CDR1 SEHNR and CDR2 FQNEAQ (reference sequence). The CDR3 loop spans 15 amino acids. CDR3 residues: CASSSRDSFSYEQYF. The CDR3 DNA reads TGTGCCAGCAGCTCCAGGGACAGTTTCTCCTACGAGCAGTACTTC.

The chain is built from TRBV6-6 and TRBJ1-3; 7 nucleotides line up with TRBD1. After removal of 6 bases from V and 8 bases from J, the junction contained 10 bases not matched to a gene. Germline-derived CDR1 and CDR2 are MNHNY and SVGAGI (reference sequence). The CDR3 consists of 14 residues. CDR3 DNA: TGTGCCAGCAGACCCGACAGGGTTACGCACACCATATATTTT. Translated: CASRPDRVTHTIYF.

This chain uses TRBV4-2 with TRBJ1-1; 8 bases are a match to TRBD1. V was pared by 6 bases and J by 5 bases, with 8 bases of the junction left unmatched. Germline assignment: CDR1 LGHNA and CDR2 YNFKEQ. The CDR3 totals 14 residues. The CDR3 loop is CASRSIQGGTEAFF. The CDR3 DNA sequence: TGTGCCAGCAGATCAATACAGGGGGGGACTGAAGCTTTCTTT.

The V gene is TRBV4-1, the J gene TRBJ2-1; TRBD2 agrees at 10 bases. This CDR3 comprises 15 residues. V was clipped by 3 bases and J by 5 bases; unmatched bases: 4. Germline lookup yields CDR1 MGHRA and CDR2 YSYEKL. Written as DNA, the CDR3 is TGCGCCAGCAGCCAGACTAGCGGGTCTCACAATGAGCAGTTCTTC. Protein product: CASSQTSGSHNEQFF.

This chain connects TRBV12-3 or TRBV12-4 to TRBJ1-3; 8 bases map to TRBD1. The V gene end was trimmed by 6 bases and the J gene end by 4 bases; junction bases not matched to a gene: 2. CDR3 length equals 13 residues. The CDR3 nucleotides read TGTGCCAGCAGGAGACAGGGGGGAAACACCATATATTTT. Translation: CASRRQGGNTIYF.

The gene calls are TRBV27 and TRBJ1-5, with D perhaps TRBD1 (5 bases). This CDR3 has 15 amino acids. Germline V gene data show CDR1 as MNHEY and CDR2 as SMNVEV (reference sequence). The V end was cut by 5 bases, the J end by 2 bases, with 13 bases between. CDR3 DNA sequence: TGTGCCAGCAGTCCGGGGGTGGGGGGCAATCAGCCCCAGCATTTT. Its translation is CASSPGVGGNQPQHF.

The genes are TRBV7-8 and TRBJ1-5; D is perhaps TRBD1 (5 bases). CDR3 length: 15 residues. Trimming removed 5 bases at V and 0 bases at J, with 11 bases between. CDR1 and CDR2 (germline): SGHVS, FQNEAQ. CDR3 amino acids: CASSTHGGSNQPQHF. The DNA for the CDR3 is TGTGCCAGCAGCACCCACGGGGGTAGCAATCAGCCCCAGCATTTT.

Notes on this clone: Other DNA variants within this sample encode the same CDR3. The chain couples TRBV6-5 to TRBJ1-5; the match to TRBD1 covers 10 bases. Unmatched junction bases numbered 3, after V lost 8 bases and J lost 2 bases. The CDR3 covers 14 residues. Germline CDR1 and CDR2: MNHEY and SVGAGI. CDR3 coding DNA: TGTGCCAGCGACAGGGGGCTGGGCAATCAGCCCCAGCATTTT. This codes for CASDRGLGNQPQHF.

The rearrangement uses TRBV7-2 and TRBJ2-5; 8 bases map to TRBD2. J lost 2 bases, V lost 2 bases, and 4 bases had no gene match. Germline V lookup: CDR1 SGHTA, CDR2 FQGNSA. The CDR3 has 15 residues. The CDR3 protein is CASSLSGGPQETQYF. The CDR3 region has the DNA TGTGCCAGCAGCTTAAGCGGGGGACCACAAGAGACCCAGTACTTC. Full variable domain (rest looked up from reference TRBV7-2 and TRBJ2-5): GAGVSQSPSNKVTEKGKDVELRCDPISGHTALYWYRQSLGQGLEFLIYFQGNSAPDKSGLPSDRFSAERTGGSVSTLTIQRTQQEDSAVYLCASSLSGGPQETQYFGPGTRLLVL.

DNA of the CDR3: TGTGCCAGCAGTTCTCGACGGACAGGGTCGTCCTACGAGCAGTACTTC. It specifies CASSSRRTGSSYEQYF. V usage is TRBV6-5 and J usage is TRBJ2-7; 8 bases agree with TRBD1. The CDR3 runs to 16 residues. Trimming cost V 4 bases and J 1 base; bases outside gene matches: 9. Germline loops: CDR1 MNHEY, CDR2 SVGAGI.

This clone was seen a handful of times. This sequence joins TRBV11-2 and TRBJ2-7; 10 nucleotides match TRBD2. This CDR3 region has 14 residues. CDR1 is SGHAT, CDR2 FQNNGV, per germline. V was clipped by 6 bases and J by 4 bases; unmatched bases: 6. Written as DNA, the CDR3 is TGTGCCAGCAGGTCCGAGCGGGAGGGTTACGAGCAGTACTTC. It codes for CASRSEREGYEQYF. The whole variable domain, remainder taken from reference TRBV11-2 and TRBJ2-7, is EAGVAQSPRYKIIEKRQSVAFWCNPISGHATLYWYQQILGQGPKLLIQFQNNGVVDDSQLPKDRFSAERLKGVDSTLKIQPAKLEDSAVYLCASRSEREGYEQYFGPGTRLTVT.

The chain carries TRBV6-5 and TRBJ2-7; 10 bases fit TRBD1. This CDR3 has 13 amino acids. Germline loops: CDR1 MNHEY, CDR2 SVGAGI. J was trimmed by 7 bases and V by 6 bases; bases with no gene match: 6. CDR3 nucleotide sequence: TGTGCCAGCAGACTAGACAGGGGGCGAGAGCAGTACTTC. Translated: CASRLDRGREQYF.

This chain connects TRBV4-3 to TRBJ2-1, with a weak D call TRBD2 (5 bases). The CDR3 is 15 amino acids. Germline-derived CDR1 and CDR2 are LGHNA and YSLEER. The V gene lost 0 bases and the J gene lost 5 bases, with 11 bases spanning the gap. The CDR3 nucleotides are TGCGCCAGCAGCCAAGAAGCGGAGGCAAACAATGAGCAGTTCTTC. Protein: CASSQEAEANNEQFF.